The 22 T cell receptor beta chains below all came from one sample that was sequenced in a study of memory CD4+ T cells and cytomegalovirus serostatus. TCRdb's copy holds only in-frame clones and misses some; the assay was immunoSEQ multiplex PCR. This sample has over 65,000 clones, with 75% to 90% found just once. Single viable CD3+CD4+CD8-CD45RO+ cells were sorted as the memory CD4+ T cells. What was sequenced was memory CD4+ T cells from blood. The receptors come from an adult in good health and CMV-seronegative.

This clone was counted a single time. The chain uses TRBV9 and TRBJ2-7, with 7 nucleotides matching TRBD2. Germline assignment: CDR1 SGDLS and CDR2 YYNGEE. CDR3 length: 17 amino acids. V shed 3 bases and J 1 base; nucleotides not matched to a gene: 13. The CDR3 coding sequence is TGTGCCAGCAGCGCTGGTATGGGAGGGATTGGATCCTACGAGCAGTACTTC. Translated, it gives CASSAGMGGIGSYEQYF.

CDR3 protein: CASSQVGGDNQPQHF. The DNA of the CDR3 is TGTGCCAGCTCACAAGTGGGCGGCGACAATCAGCCCCAGCATTTT. V is TRBV18 and J is TRBJ1-5; D uncertain. CDR3 length equals 15 residues. Germline V gene data show CDR1 as KGHSH and CDR2 as LQKENI. With 4 bases removed from V and 3 bases from J, the gap between germline ends came to 13 bases.

The genes are TRBV4-2 and TRBJ2-7; D is possibly TRBD2 (5 bases). V was shortened by 4 bases and J by 7 bases, with 20 bases between the two germline ends. The CDR3 loop spans 15 amino acids. CDR1 and CDR2 (germline): LGHNA, YNFKEQ. The CDR3: CASSLNAGGPGEQYF. DNA for the CDR3: TGTGCCAGCAGCCTCAATGCGGGCGGGCCGGGGGAGCAGTACTTC.

This clone was seen just once. This chain joins TRBV2 and TRBJ1-5; D possibly corresponds to TRBD1 (5 bases). Looked up from germline, CDR1 is SNHLY and CDR2 is FYNNEI. V lost 5 bases to trimming and J lost 5 bases, with 13 bases between them. This CDR3 contains 14 residues. The CDR3 bases are TGTGCCAGCAGTACCTACAGGAGAGATCAGCCCCAGCATTTT. Its protein product is CASSTYRRDQPQHF. Filled out from reference TRBV2 and TRBJ1-5, the complete variable domain reads EPEVTQTPSHQVTQMGQEVILRCVPISNHLYFYWYRQILGQKVEFLVSFYNNEISEKSEIFDDQFSVERPDGSNFTLKIRSTKLEDSAMYFCASSTYRRDQPQHFGDGTRLSIL.

The V call is TRBV7-9, the J call TRBJ2-5, with 8 bases identical to TRBD2. The CDR3 extends over 13 amino acids. V lost 5 bases, J lost 5 bases, and 4 bases stayed unmatched. The V gene's germline CDR1 is SEHNR and CDR2 FQNEAQ (reference sequence). CDR3 sequence reads: CASSRGGRETQYF. CDR3 in DNA: TGTGCCAGCAGCCGGGGGGGCCGTGAGACCCAGTACTTC.

The V call is TRBV5-1, the J call TRBJ1-2; the D is unclear. The CDR3 has 14 amino acids. The germline CDR1 and CDR2 sequences are SGHRS and YFSETQ. V was shortened by 0 bases and J by 0 bases, with 6 bases between the two germline ends. CDR3 bases: TGCGCCAGCAGCTTGGCCACCACTAACTATGGCTACACCTTC. It is translated as CASSLATTNYGYTF.

The chain carries TRBV19 and TRBJ2-2; perhaps D is TRBD1 or TRBD2 (5 bases each). Germline-derived CDR1 and CDR2 are LNHDA and SQIVND (reference sequence). The ends were cut back, 4 bases at V and 4 bases at J, with 16 bases in the middle. This CDR3 contains 16 residues. The CDR3 reads CASSRALGAGTGELFF. DNA of the CDR3: TGTGCCAGTAGTAGAGCCCTCGGGGCCGGCACCGGGGAGCTGTTTTTT. The full variable domain, completed using reference TRBV19 and TRBJ2-2, is DGGITQSPKYLFRKEGQNVTLSCEQNLNHDAMYWYRQDPGQGLRLIYYSQIVNDFQKGDIAEGYSVSREKKESFPLTVTSAQKNPTAFYLCASSRALGAGTGELFFGEGSRLTVL.

This chain connects TRBV29-1 to TRBJ2-5; D might be TRBD2 (6 bases). The CDR3 has 15 amino acids. V lost 4 bases and J 0 bases, leaving 15 bases between the germline ends. Germline V CDR1 and CDR2: SQVTM, ANQGSEA. CDR3 DNA: TGCAGCGTTGTCCGAGGGACTGGGTACCAAGAGACCCAGTACTTC. Translated: CSVVRGTGYQETQYF.

The chain combines TRBV11-2 with TRBJ2-3, with a tentative D call TRBD1 (6 bases). The CDR3 contains 16 residues. V gave up 0 bases and J gave up 4 bases, with 14 bases separating them. Per the germline V gene, CDR1 is SGHAT and CDR2 is FQNNGV. CDR3 in amino acids: CASSLDTGMYADTQYF. In nucleotides, the CDR3 is TGTGCCAGCAGCTTAGACACAGGGATGTACGCAGATACGCAGTATTTT.

The chain has TRBV7-8 and TRBJ2-7, with 7 bases identical to TRBD1. J lost 4 bases, V lost 4 bases, and 7 bases had no gene match. This CDR3 contains 14 residues. Germline-derived CDR1 and CDR2 are SGHVS and FQNEAQ. The CDR3 coding sequence is TGTGCCAGCAGCTCAAACAGGGGATCTTACGAGCAGTACTTC. It specifies CASSSNRGSYEQYF.

CDR3 DNA: TGTGCCAGCAGCCCACAAGAGACCCAGTACTTC. Translated, it gives CASSPQETQYF. The chain is built from TRBV2 and TRBJ2-5; no reliable D call. Germline-derived CDR1 and CDR2 are SNHLY and FYNNEI. This CDR3 is built from 11 residues. Trimming removed 6 bases at V and 2 bases at J, with 4 bases between.

This clone was detected only a few times. The chain carries TRBV6-5 and TRBJ2-2, with D tentatively TRBD1 (6 bases). The CDR3 extends over 14 amino acids. Trimming left V 5 bases short and J 6 bases short, with 13 bases between. CDR1 is MNHEY, CDR2 SVGAGI, per germline. The CDR3: CASSKTGIPGELFF. DNA of the CDR3: TGTGCCAGCAGTAAAACAGGGATCCCCGGGGAGCTGTTTTTT.

The chain is built from TRBV5-1 and TRBJ2-5; D might be TRBD1 (6 bases). Germline CDR1 and CDR2: SGHRS and YFSETQ. The CDR3 extends over 13 amino acids. The V end lost 7 bases, the J end lost 2 bases, and 12 bases lay between the germline ends. CDR3 sequence (DNA): TGCGCCAGCCGGCCGACAGGTCAAGAGACCCAGTACTTC. It is translated as CASRPTGQETQYF.

This clone appeared a single time. V is TRBV10-3 and J is TRBJ1-5; 7 bases align to TRBD1. This CDR3 has 14 amino acids. Germline loops: CDR1 ENHRY, CDR2 SYGVKD. V was clipped by 6 bases and J by 0 bases; unmatched bases: 2. The CDR3 spells CAIRGTDSNQPQHF. DNA for the CDR3: TGTGCCATCAGGGGGACAGATAGCAATCAGCCCCAGCATTTT.

The rearrangement joins TRBV6-1 to TRBJ1-2; D uncertain. V lost 5 bases and J lost 0, with 7 bases in between. Germline V gives CDR1 MNHNS, CDR2 SASEGT. The CDR3 is 13 residues long. The CDR3 DNA is TGTGCCAGCAGTACCGGGACTAACTATGGCTACACCTTC. Translating it yields CASSTGTNYGYTF.

The chain recombines TRBV5-6 with TRBJ2-2, with D unresolved. Germline V gene data show CDR1 as SGHDT and CDR2 as YYEEEE. The V end lost 0 bases, the J end lost 3 bases, and 9 bases lay between the germline ends. The CDR3 covers 15 residues. The CDR3 DNA is TGTGCCAGCAGCTTGGATCAGATACACACCGGGGAGCTGTTTTTT. Protein product: CASSLDQIHTGELFF.

The V and J genes are TRBV6-6 and TRBJ2-7, with TRBD2 matching 9 bases. CDR1 and CDR2 from the germline V gene are MNHNY and SVGAGI (reference sequence). With 8 bases clipped from V and 6 bases from J, the junction kept 5 bases outside the gene matches. This CDR3 contains 12 residues. CDR3 sequence (DNA): TGTGCCAGCGTGGCTAGCGGGGTCGAGCAGTACTTC. Its translation: CASVASGVEQYF.

The V and J genes are TRBV6-5 and TRBJ1-4; tentative D call: TRBD1 (5 bases). V lost 7 bases to trimming and J lost 0 bases, with 9 bases between them. CDR3 length equals 14 residues. Germline CDR1 is MNHEY and CDR2 is SVGAGI. CDR3 region: CASTSTATNEKLFF. CDR3 DNA: TGTGCCAGCACTTCGACAGCAACTAATGAAAAACTGTTTTTT.

The chain links TRBV7-2 to TRBJ2-5, with D possibly being TRBD2 (5 bases). Germline V gives CDR1 SGHTA, CDR2 FQGNSA. The V end was cut by 1 base, the J end by 5 bases, with 17 bases between. The CDR3 contains 16 residues. The CDR3 spells CASSLDGGALGETQYF. CDR3 DNA sequence: TGTGCCAGCAGCTTAGACGGAGGAGCGTTAGGGGAGACCCAGTACTTC. The full variable domain, its missing parts supplied by reference TRBV7-2 and TRBJ2-5, is GAGVSQSPSNKVTEKGKDVELRCDPISGHTALYWYRQSLGQGLEFLIYFQGNSAPDKSGLPSDRFSAERTGGSVSTLTIQRTQQEDSAVYLCASSLDGGALGETQYFGPGTRLLVL.

V usage is TRBV5-1 and J usage is TRBJ1-6, with 8 bases matching TRBD1. This CDR3 has 16 residues. V lost 2 bases to trimming and J lost 4 bases; unmatched junction nucleotides: 5. From germline, CDR1 is SGHRS and CDR2 YFSETQ. CDR3 sequence (DNA): TGCGCCAGCAGCTTAAACAGGGGGATTTATAATTCACCCCTCCACTTT. As protein: CASSLNRGIYNSPLHF.

The rearrangement uses TRBV18 and TRBJ2-7; perhaps TRBD1 as D (6 bases). The CDR3 extends over 15 amino acids. Trimming left V 5 bases short and J 6 bases short, with 20 bases between. The germline CDR1 and CDR2 sequences are KGHSH and LQKENI. Here the CDR3 DNA reads TGTGCCAGCTCATCGACCGGGACATCCCAGGGCGAGCAGTACTTC. Translated, it gives CASSSTGTSQGEQYF. The full variable domain, in which reference TRBV18 and TRBJ2-7 provide the parts outside the CDR3, is NAGVMQNPRHLVRRRGQEARLRCSPMKGHSHVYWYRQLPEEGLKFMVYLQKENIIDESGMPKERFSAEFPKEGPSILRIQQVVRGDSAAYFCASSSTGTSQGEQYFGPGTRLTVT.

CDR3 bases: TGTGCCAGCAGCTCCCTAGGAGGACAAGAGACCCAGTACTTC. Amino acids: CASSSLGGQETQYF. The chain links TRBV5-6 to TRBJ2-5; D possibly corresponds to TRBD2 (5 bases). CDR1 and CDR2 (germline): SGHDT, YYEEEE. V was cut by 3 bases and J by 2 bases, with 11 bases left in between. The CDR3 consists of 14 residues. The variable domain in full, with the rest retrieved from reference TRBV5-6 and TRBJ2-5, is DAGVTQSPTHLIKTRGQQVTLRCSPKSGHDTVSWYQQALGQGPQFIFQYYEEEERQRGNFPDRFSGHQFPNYSSELNVNALLLGDSALYLCASSSLGGQETQYFGPGTRLLVL.